The rows below give T cell receptor beta chains drawn from one sample of a study of T cell changes during pregnancy in multiple sclerosis. Generated by immunoSEQ multiplex PCR, the TCRdb table keeps only in-frame clones and is missing some. The sample shows 4,800 or so clones, roughly 86% of them seen only once. Specimen: CD8+ T cells from peripheral blood mononuclear cells, collected in the second trimester of pregnancy. The receptors were sampled from a female donor in good health, enrolled as a control in a pregnancy study. CDR3s include the opening cysteine and the closing phenylalanine or tryptophan. The D gene is left open where the match is weak. Clone sizes are given selectively: once, few, many, or a class where the clone is expanded.

- | - | TRBJ2-2 | TRBV6-4 | TGTGCCAGCAGTGACGGGGCGTCCGGGGAGCTGTTTTTT | CASSDGASGELFF
TRBD1 | - | TRBJ1-4 | TRBV15 | TGTGCCACCAGCAGTTACGGCCAGGGGGCCACTAATGAAAAACTGTTTTTT | CATSSYGQGATNEKLFF
- | - | TRBJ2-7 | TRBV21-1 | TGTGCCAGCAGCCACTCCTACGAGCAGTACTTC | CASSHSYEQYF
TRBD1 | - | TRBJ1-5 | TRBV13 | TGTGCCAGCAGCCGCGGACCACTCTCAGGGGGCTGGGGCGGCAATCAGCCCCAGCATTTT | CASSRGPLSGGWGGNQPQHF
TRBD2 | - | TRBJ2-5 | TRBV11-2 | TGTGCCAGCAGCCCCAGACTAGCGGGAGATGAGACCCAGTACTTC | CASSPRLAGDETQYF
TRBD1 | few | TRBJ1-4 | TRBV29-1 | TGCAGCGTCCGACGACAGGGGATTGAAAAACTGTTTTTT | CSVRRQGIEKLFF
TRBD1 | - | TRBJ2-1 | TRBV9 | TGTGCCAGCAGTGATACCGGGACAGGGGGCAATGAGCAGTTCTTC | CASSDTGTGGNEQFF
TRBD2 | - | TRBJ2-7 | TRBV7-8 | TGTGCCACTTCCGGGACTAGCGGCGAGCAGTACTTC | CATSGTSGEQYF
TRBD2 | once | TRBJ2-1 | TRBV4-2 | TGTGCCAGCAGCCAAGACGGACTAGCGGATTACAATGAGCAGTTCTTC | CASSQDGLADYNEQFF
- | - | TRBJ2-7 | TRBV10-3 | TGTGCCATCAGTGACCAGGGGAAGATCAACGAGCAGTACTTC | CAISDQGKINEQYF
TRBD1 | - | TRBJ1-2 | TRBV27 | TGTGCCAGCAGTCCGAGGGGGCTAGGCTATGGCTACACCTTC | CASSPRGLGYGYTF
- | medium-sized | TRBJ1-1 | TRBV5-5 | TGTGCCAGCAGCTTGTCACAGGGATTTGGCACTGAAGCTTTCTTT | CASSLSQGFGTEAFF